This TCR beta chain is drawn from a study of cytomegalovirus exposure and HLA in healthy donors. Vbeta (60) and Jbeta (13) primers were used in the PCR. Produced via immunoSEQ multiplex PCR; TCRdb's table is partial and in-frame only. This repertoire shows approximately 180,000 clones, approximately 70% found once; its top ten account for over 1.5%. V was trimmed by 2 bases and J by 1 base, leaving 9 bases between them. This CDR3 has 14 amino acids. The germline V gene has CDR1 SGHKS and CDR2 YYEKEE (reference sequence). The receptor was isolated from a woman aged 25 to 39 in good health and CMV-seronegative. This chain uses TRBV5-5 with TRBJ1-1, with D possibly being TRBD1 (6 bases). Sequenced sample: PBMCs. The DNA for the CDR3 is TGTGCCAGCAGCTTAGGACAGCAGAACACTGAAGCTTTCTTT. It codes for CASSLGQQNTEAFF. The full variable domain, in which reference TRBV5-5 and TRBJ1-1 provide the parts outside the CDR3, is DAGVTQSPTHLIKTRGQQVTLRCSPISGHKSVSWYQQVLGQGPQFIFQYYEKEERGRGNFPDRFSARQFPNYSSELNVNALLLGDSALYLCASSLGQQNTEAFFGQGTRLTVV.